The rows below give T cell receptor beta chains drawn from one sample of a study of regulatory T cells in long-lasting Graves disease. MiXCR, run by TCRdb on the multiplex PCR reads, gives a single entry per CDR3 protein. The sample yields about 420,000 distinct CDR3 sequences, about 20% seen once. The material was peripheral blood mononuclear cells (PBMCs), obtained when the disease was refractory, from a patient treated with antithyroid drugs. Receptor source: a female donor with Graves disease. Both conserved end residues are part of each CDR3. The D gene is left open where the match is weak. Rows give clone size only sometimes, using once, few, many, or a class for an expanded clone.

TRBJ1-5	TRBV20-1	NA	NA	CSARDRVQPQHF	TGCAGTGCTAGAGACCGCGTGCAGCCCCAGCATTTT
TRBJ2-7	TRBV7-6	TRBD1	NA	CASSSTIGRGRSYEQYF	TGTGCCAGCAGCTCGACCATCGGCAGGGGGCGAAGCTACGAGCAGTACTTC
TRBJ1-1	TRBV18	TRBD1	NA	CASSQGQGDTEAFF	TGTGCCAGCTCACAGGGACAGGGAGACACTGAAGCTTTCTTT
TRBJ2-6	TRBV7-2	NA	many	CASSLLGANVLTF	TGTGCCAGCAGCTTGCTTGGGGCCAACGTCCTGACTTTC
TRBJ2-7	TRBV6-1	NA	NA	CAGGPSGRSYEQYF	TGTGCCGGGGGACCCAGCGGACGGTCCTACGAGCAGTACTTC
TRBJ1-2	TRBV10-3	NA	NA	CAISVGQGGYGYTF	TGTGCCATCAGTGTCGGCCAGGGTGGCTATGGCTACACCTTC
TRBJ2-5	TRBV7-9	NA	NA	CASSTSGGIQETQYF	NA
TRBJ1-6	TRBV2	TRBD1	many	CASSPSDRGQNSPLHF	TGTGCCAGCAGTCCCTCGGACAGGGGCCAAAATTCACCCCTCCACTTT
TRBJ2-7	TRBV28	NA	many	CASSLIQAHEQYF	TGTGCCAGCAGTTTAATTCAGGCCCACGAGCAGTACTTC
TRBJ1-2	TRBV30	NA	few	CAWSVQRGYGYTF	TGTGCCTGGAGCGTGCAGAGGGGTTATGGCTACACCTTC
TRBJ2-1	TRBV7-2	NA	NA	CASRASESSYNEQFF	TGTGCCAGCCGGGCGTCGGAGAGCTCCTACAATGAGCAGTTCTTC
TRBJ2-3	TRBV6-1	NA	few	CASSYLSTDTQYF	TGTGCCAGCAGTTACCTATCCACAGATACGCAGTATTTT
TRBJ1-1	TRBV5-1	NA	NA	CASSLEVGAAEAFF	TGCGCCAGCAGCTTGGAAGTGGGGGCAGCGGAAGCTTTCTTT
TRBJ1-1	TRBV7-8	NA	many	CASSLSSQRTEAFF	TGTGCCAGCAGCTTATCCTCCCAGCGGACTGAAGCTTTCTTT
TRBJ1-2	TRBV28	NA	few	CASTTIWGDGRAGYTF	TGTGCCAGCACGACGATTTGGGGGGACGGTCGGGCTGGCTACACCTTC
TRBJ2-5	TRBV6-7	TRBD2	NA	CASSRGLAGALQETQYF	TGTGCCAGCAGTCGGGGACTAGCGGGAGCTCTCCAAGAGACCCAGTACTTC
TRBJ2-7	TRBV6-1	TRBD1	NA	CASSNDRGHSYEQYF	TGTGCCAGCAGTAATGACAGGGGCCATTCCTACGAGCAGTACTTC
TRBJ1-4	TRBV3-1	NA	few	CASSQDGLIDEKLFF	TGTGCCAGCAGCCAAGACGGGTTAATCGATGAAAAACTGTTTTTT
TRBJ1-2	TRBV10-3	NA	NA	CAISESLDLVNGYTF	TGTGCCATCAGTGAGTCGTTGGACTTGGTGAATGGCTACACCTTC
TRBJ1-1	TRBV6-2/TRBV6-3	TRBD1	few	CASRGQKIGEAFF	TGTGCCAGCAGGGGACAGAAAATAGGGGAAGCTTTCTTT
TRBJ2-5	TRBV4-3	NA	NA	CASSQDRGWETQYF	TGCGCCAGCAGCCAAGATCGGGGCTGGGAGACCCAGTACTTC
TRBJ2-1	TRBV18	NA	many	CASSPKNEQFF	TGTGCCAGCTCACCGAAGAATGAGCAGTTCTTC
TRBJ1-3	TRBV6-2/TRBV6-3	NA	NA	CASSLKVAVTIYF	TGTGCCAGCAGTCTCAAGGTCGCGGTCACCATATATTTT